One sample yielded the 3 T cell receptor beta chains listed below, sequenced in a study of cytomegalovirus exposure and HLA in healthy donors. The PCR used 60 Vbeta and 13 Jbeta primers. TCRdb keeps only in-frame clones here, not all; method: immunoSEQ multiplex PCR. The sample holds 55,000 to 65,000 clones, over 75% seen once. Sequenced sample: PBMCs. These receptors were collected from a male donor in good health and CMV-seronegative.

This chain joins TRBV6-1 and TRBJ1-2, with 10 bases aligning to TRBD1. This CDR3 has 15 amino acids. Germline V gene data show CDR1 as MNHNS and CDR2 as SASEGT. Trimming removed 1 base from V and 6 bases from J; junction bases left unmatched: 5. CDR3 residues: CASSEDPGTGDGYTF. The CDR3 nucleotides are TGTGCCAGCAGTGAAGACCCTGGGACAGGGGATGGCTACACCTTC.

CDR3 loop: CASSTREDTQYF. CDR3 DNA: TGTGCCAGCAGTACCCGAGAAGATACGCAGTATTTT. This rearrangement joins TRBV6-5 to TRBJ2-3, with D unclear. CDR3 size: 12 residues. CDR1 MNHEY and CDR2 SVGAGI come from the germline V gene. V was clipped by 5 bases and J by 5 bases, with 8 bases between them.

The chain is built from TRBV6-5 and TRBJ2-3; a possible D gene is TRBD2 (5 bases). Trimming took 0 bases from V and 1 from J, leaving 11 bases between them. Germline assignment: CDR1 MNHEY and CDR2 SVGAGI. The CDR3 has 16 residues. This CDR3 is CASSYSFDGGTDTQYF. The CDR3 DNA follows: TGTGCCAGCAGTTACTCTTTCGACGGGGGCACAGATACGCAGTATTTT.